This record looks at one T cell receptor beta chain sequence and its context. What it recognizes is unknown. The data are from a study of T cell responses to AZD1222 COVID-19 vaccine. The study, taken as a whole, reports: Reports indicate that nearly half of spike-specific TCRs are directed at unmutated variant regions. The study sampled repertoires only after the peak T cell response. Just six AZD1222 recipients were seropositive at baseline.

The CDR3 sequence is 13 residues long. The ends were cut back, 6 bases at V and 8 bases at J, with 14 bases in the middle. Germline CDR1 reads MNHEY; CDR2 reads SVGAGI. Assay used: immunoSEQ multiplex PCR; TCRdb lists only in-frame clones, some missing. The sample lists around 200,000 clones, roughly 91% seen once, with about 1% in the top ten. The sequence was collected from an adult who received the MenACWY meningococcal vaccine as a control. The sample in question was peripheral blood, obtained 28 days after the second dose of the MenACWY control vaccine. This chain connects TRBV6-5 to TRBJ2-1, with D tentatively TRBD2 (5 bases). The chain's CDR3 is CASRDSGSHEQFF. The CDR3 DNA is TGTGCCAGCAGGGACTCGGGGAGCCATGAGCAGTTCTTC.